The 11 T cell receptor beta chains below come from one sample, sequenced in a study of technical replicates of blood from a handful of donors. TCRdb keeps only in-frame clones here, not all; method: immunoSEQ multiplex PCR. The table shows tens of thousands of clones, with almost 98% occurring only once. Sequenced material: T cells isolated from PBMCs. These receptors all come from a human donor in good health.

This chain connects TRBV14 to TRBJ2-1, with TRBD2 matching 9 bases. Germline V gene data show CDR1 as SGHDN and CDR2 as FVKESK. After removal of 0 bases from V and 9 bases from J, the junction contained 12 bases not matched to a gene. The CDR3 totals 17 residues. The CDR3 loop is CASSQDWGTSIAVEQFF. The CDR3 region has the DNA TGTGCCAGCAGCCAAGATTGGGGGACTAGCATTGCTGTTGAGCAGTTCTTC.

This clone has only a few counts. The rearrangement uses TRBV19 and TRBJ1-3; 8 bases map to TRBD1. This CDR3 has 13 amino acids. J gave up 3 bases and V 6 bases, and 1 base lay outside the gene matches. Germline-derived CDR1 and CDR2 are LNHDA and SQIVND (reference sequence). Here the CDR3 reads CASRGTGGNTIYF. The CDR3 DNA reads as TGTGCCAGTAGGGGGACAGGTGGAAACACCATATATTTT.

The J gene is TRBJ1-5, the V gene TRBV10-3; D may be TRBD1 (5 bases). This CDR3 is 16 amino acids long. Germline loops: CDR1 ENHRY, CDR2 SYGVKD. Trimming shortened V by 3 bases and J by 0 bases, and 12 bases separated the two germline ends. For the CDR3, the DNA is TGTGCCATCAGTGAAAGAGGAGGGGATAGCAATCAGCCCCAGCATTTT. It translates to CAISERGGDSNQPQHF.

The rearrangement joins TRBV18 to TRBJ1-1, with a weak D call TRBD1 (5 bases). Germline V lookup: CDR1 KGHSH, CDR2 LQKENI. The CDR3 contains 13 residues. V lost 2 bases and J lost 5, with 9 bases in between. CDR3 nucleotides: TGTGCCAGCTCACCAGGGGCTTATACTGAAGCTTTCTTT. This codes for CASSPGAYTEAFF.

A single count supports this clone. The genes are TRBV7-9 and TRBJ2-7, with D maybe TRBD2 (6 bases). From germline, CDR1 is SEHNR and CDR2 FQNEAQ (reference sequence). CDR3 size: 16 residues. Trimming shortened V by 3 bases and J by 2 bases, and 17 bases separated the two germline ends. The CDR3 bases are TGTGCCAGCAGCTTGCTCATGACTAGAACTCCCTACGAGCAGTACTTC. It codes for CASSLLMTRTPYEQYF.

The chain carries TRBV30 and TRBJ1-3; 9 nucleotides line up with TRBD1. Trimming took 4 bases from V and 1 from J; bases not matched to a gene: 17. The germline V gene has CDR1 GTSNPN and CDR2 SVGIG (reference sequence). The CDR3 extends over 19 amino acids. The CDR3 spells CAWNYRDRALRASGNTIYF. The CDR3 DNA reads as TGTGCCTGGAATTACCGGGACAGGGCTCTCCGAGCGTCTGGAAACACCATATATTTT. Full variable domain (rest looked up from reference TRBV30 and TRBJ1-3): SQTIHQWPATLVQPVGSPLSLECTVEGTSNPNLYWYRQAAGRGLQLLFYSVGIGQISSEVPQNLSASRPQDRQFILSSKKLLLSDSGFYLCAWNYRDRALRASGNTIYFGEGSWLTVV.

CDR3 bases: TGTGCCACCAGCAGCCCCAGGGGATTGGACAGGAGTTTACTACCTAGCTCTGGAAACACCATATATTTT. As protein: CATSSPRGLDRSLLPSSGNTIYF. This rearrangement joins TRBV15 to TRBJ1-3; 7 bases map to TRBD1. The V and J ends lost 3 bases and 0 bases, in that order; junction bases with no gene match: 26. The germline gives CDR1 LNHNV, CDR2 YYDKDF (reference sequence). The length of the CDR3 is 23 residues.

This clone occurred once. This rearrangement joins TRBV6-1 to TRBJ2-3; 8 bases agree with TRBD2. The V segment lost 8 bases and the J segment 2 bases; nucleotides outside the gene matches: 6. The germline CDR1 and CDR2 sequences are MNHNS and SASEGT. CDR3 length equals 14 residues. CDR3 in DNA: TGTGCCAGCCGAATAGCGGGATACACAGATACGCAGTATTTT. Amino acid sequence: CASRIAGYTDTQYF.

V and J are TRBV6-4 and TRBJ2-2; D is uncertain. Germline V gene sequence: CDR1 MRHNA, CDR2 SNTAGT. CDR3 size: 13 residues. V lost 8 bases and J lost 2, with 9 bases in between. The CDR3 loop reads CASSTDNTGELFF. The CDR3 bases are TGTGCCAGCTCCACAGACAACACCGGGGAGCTGTTTTTT.

This chain uses TRBV13 with TRBJ2-7; 10 bases are a match to TRBD1. The CDR3 consists of 15 residues. The trim removed 4 bases at V and 2 bases at J, leaving 5 bases unmatched. CDR1 and CDR2 (germline): PRHDT, FYEKMQ (reference sequence). CDR3 in amino acids: CASSSRDRGTYEQYF. Here the CDR3 DNA reads TGTGCCAGCAGCTCCCGGGACAGGGGCACCTACGAGCAGTACTTC.

This chain uses TRBV27 with TRBJ1-1; the D is unclear. Germline values: CDR1 MNHEY, CDR2 SMNVEV (reference sequence). V gave up 3 bases and J gave up 1 base, with 6 bases separating them. This CDR3 region has 13 residues. The CDR3 bases are TGTGCCAGCAGTTTGTACGGGAACACTGAAGCTTTCTTT. Encoded protein: CASSLYGNTEAFF.